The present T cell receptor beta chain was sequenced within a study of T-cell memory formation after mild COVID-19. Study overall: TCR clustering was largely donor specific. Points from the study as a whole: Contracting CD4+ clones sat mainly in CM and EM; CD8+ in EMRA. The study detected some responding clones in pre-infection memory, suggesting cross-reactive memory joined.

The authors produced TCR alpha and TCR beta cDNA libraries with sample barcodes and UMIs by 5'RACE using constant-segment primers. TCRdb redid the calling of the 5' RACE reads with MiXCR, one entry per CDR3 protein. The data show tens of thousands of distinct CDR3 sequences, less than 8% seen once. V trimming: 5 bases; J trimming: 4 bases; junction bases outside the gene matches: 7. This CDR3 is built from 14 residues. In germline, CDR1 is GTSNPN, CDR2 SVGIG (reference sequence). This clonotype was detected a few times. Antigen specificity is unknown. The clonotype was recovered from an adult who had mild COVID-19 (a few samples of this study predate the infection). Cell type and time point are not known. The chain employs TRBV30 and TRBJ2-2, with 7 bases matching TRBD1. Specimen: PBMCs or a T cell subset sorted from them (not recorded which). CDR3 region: CAWGVGTVTGELFF. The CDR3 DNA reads TGTGCCTGGGGAGTCGGGACAGTCACCGGGGAGCTGTTTTTT.